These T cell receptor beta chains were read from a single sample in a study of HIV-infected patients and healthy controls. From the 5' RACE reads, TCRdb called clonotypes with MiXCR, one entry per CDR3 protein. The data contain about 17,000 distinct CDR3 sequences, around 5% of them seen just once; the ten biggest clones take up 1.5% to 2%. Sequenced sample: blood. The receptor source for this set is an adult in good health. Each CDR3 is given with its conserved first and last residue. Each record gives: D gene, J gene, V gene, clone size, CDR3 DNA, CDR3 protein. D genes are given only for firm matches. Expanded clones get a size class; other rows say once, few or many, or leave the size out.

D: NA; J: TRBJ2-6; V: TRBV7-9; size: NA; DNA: TGTGCCAGCAGCTTAGGTCCCAGGTCAAGCTCTGGGGCCAACGTCCTGACTTTC; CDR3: CASSLGPRSSSGANVLTF
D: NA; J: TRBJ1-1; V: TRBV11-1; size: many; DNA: TGTGCCAGCAGCTTAGCGTCGGGAGCTCTGTACACTGAAGCTTTCTTT; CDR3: CASSLASGALYTEAFF
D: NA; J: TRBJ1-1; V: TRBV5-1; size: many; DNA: TGCGCCAGCAGCCCATCGGGGGTAGGCACTGAAGCTTTCTTT; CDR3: CASSPSGVGTEAFF
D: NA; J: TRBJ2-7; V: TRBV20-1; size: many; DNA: TGCAGTGCCAGGGACCTCCGAGGGCAGTACTTC; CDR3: CSARDLRGQYF
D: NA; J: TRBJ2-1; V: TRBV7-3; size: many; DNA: TGTGCCAGCAGCTGGCCAGTATACAATGAGCAGTTCTTC; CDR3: CASSWPVYNEQFF
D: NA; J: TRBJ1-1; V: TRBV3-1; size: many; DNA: TGTGCCAGCAGCCAATTAGACAGGTCTGAAGCTTTCTTT; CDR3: CASSQLDRSEAFF
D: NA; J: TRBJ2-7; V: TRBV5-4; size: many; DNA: TGTGCCAGCAGCTCGTCCGAGGATACCTACGAGCAGTACTTC; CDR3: CASSSSEDTYEQYF
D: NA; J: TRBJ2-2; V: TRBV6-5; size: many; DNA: TGTGCCAGCGTCTCGAACACCGGGGAGCTGTTTTTT; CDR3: CASVSNTGELFF
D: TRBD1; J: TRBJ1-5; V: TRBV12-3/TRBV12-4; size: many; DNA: TGTGCCAGCAGTTGGGGACAGGGGGCCCTTAGCAATCAGCCCCAGCATTTT; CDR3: CASSWGQGALSNQPQHF
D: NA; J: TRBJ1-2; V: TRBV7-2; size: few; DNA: TGTGCCAGCAGCTTAGCGCTAGGGCAGGGTGTGGGATCTAACTATGGCTACACCTTC; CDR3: CASSLALGQGVGSNYGYTF
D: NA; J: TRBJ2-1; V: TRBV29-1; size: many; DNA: TGCAGCGTTGAAGGTAGGGGTTTCTCGGCCAATGAGCAGTTCTTC; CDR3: CSVEGRGFSANEQFF
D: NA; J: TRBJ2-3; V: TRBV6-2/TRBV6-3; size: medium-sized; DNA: TGTGTCAGCAGTTACGTCGGGGGCACAGATACGCAGTATTTT; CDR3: CVSSYVGGTDTQYF
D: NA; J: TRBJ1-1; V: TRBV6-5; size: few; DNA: TGTGCCAGCAGCCCTTGGACGGGCGCTGAAGCTTTCTTT; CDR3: CASSPWTGAEAFF
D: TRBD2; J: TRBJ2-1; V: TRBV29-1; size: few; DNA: TGCAGCGTTGAAGAAGGACTAGCGGGGGGGTTGATCTACAATGAGCAGTTCTTC; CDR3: CSVEEGLAGGLIYNEQFF
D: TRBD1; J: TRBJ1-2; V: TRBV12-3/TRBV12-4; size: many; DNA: TGTGCCAGCAGTTTAGGGGACAGGTTAATTTATGGCTACACCTTC; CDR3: CASSLGDRLIYGYTF
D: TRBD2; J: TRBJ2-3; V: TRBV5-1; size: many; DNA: TGCGCCAGCAGCTTGGATGTTGCGGGGGGCACTTTCTCTAGCACAGATACGCAGTATTTT; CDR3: CASSLDVAGGTFSSTDTQYF
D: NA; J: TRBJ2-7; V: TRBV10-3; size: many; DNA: TGTGCCATCAGCCCCCGGGGGGACAGCTACGAGCAGTACTTC; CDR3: CAISPRGDSYEQYF